This TCR beta chain was captured in a study of T-cell memory formation after mild COVID-19. TCRdb redid the calling of the 5' RACE reads with MiXCR, one entry per CDR3 protein. The sample yields about 110,000 distinct CDR3 sequences, 18% seen once. This CDR3 has 14 amino acids. Trimming shortened V by 7 bases and J by 4 bases, and 14 bases separated the two germline ends. The clonotype comes from a man aged 18 to 30 who had mild COVID-19 (a few samples of this study predate the infection). Cell type and time point are not known. V usage is TRBV12-3 or TRBV12-4 and J usage is TRBJ1-3; D unresolved. Sequenced sample: PBMCs or a T cell subset sorted from them (not recorded which). This chain's CDR3 is CASKAGRLGNTIYF. The CDR3 bases are TGTGCCAGCAAGGCCGGAAGGCTAGGAAACACCATATATTTT.